The 18 T cell receptor beta chains below were found in one sample sequenced in a study of T cell changes during pregnancy in multiple sclerosis (dated by TCRdb to between 2018 and 2021). Libraries were prepared through the immunoSEQ multiplex PCR assay. The table was pulled from immuneACCESS by TCRdb, which kept in-frame rearrangements only. Such tables lose some clones; where checked, under half of the loss comes from unresolved V genes, and the rest has no known cause. The sample profile shows roughly 100,000 clones; about nine tenths of them were found once. Clones ranked in the top ten supply approximately 3.4% of the sample. The starting material was peripheral blood, obtained in the second trimester of pregnancy. These receptors all come from a female donor with multiple sclerosis, enrolled in a pregnancy study.

The chain joins TRBV14 to TRBJ2-1, with D possibly being TRBD1 (6 bases). The CDR3 is made up of 15 amino acids. Trimming took 1 base from V and 5 from J, leaving 12 bases between them. Germline V lookup: CDR1 SGHDN, CDR2 FVKESK. The CDR3 DNA reads as TGTGCCAGCAGCCAAGCCAGGGGAAACAACAATGAGCAGTTCTTC. This gives the protein CASSQARGNNNEQFF.

V and J are TRBV19 and TRBJ2-1, with 10 bases aligning to TRBD2. Germline loops: CDR1 LNHDA, CDR2 SQIVND (reference sequence). The CDR3 contains 14 residues. Trimming cost V 6 bases and J 6 bases; bases outside gene matches: 5. DNA for the CDR3: TGTGCCAGTAGAGTAGCGGGAGGAAGCAATGAGCAGTTCTTC. Amino acids: CASRVAGGSNEQFF.

This clone was counted a single time. In nucleotides, the CDR3 is TGCAGCGTTGTTAATCCAAAAACGGGCACCGGGGAGCTGTTTTTT. This encodes CSVVNPKTGTGELFF. This chain joins TRBV29-1 and TRBJ2-2, with D hard to call. This CDR3 contains 15 residues. Germline CDR1 and CDR2: SQVTM and ANQGSEA. Trimming shortened V by 4 bases and J by 4 bases, and 16 bases separated the two germline ends.

The chain links TRBV21-1 to TRBJ1-4; the listed D gene, TRBD1, was not tested against the DNA. TRBV21-1 is a pseudogene locus. The CDR3 runs to 16 residues. The CDR3 sequence is CASSKTGGTANEKLFF. CDR3 nucleotides: TGTGCCAGCAGCAAAACAGGGGGCACAGCTAATGAAAAACTGTTTTTT.

V and J are TRBV6-6 and TRBJ2-1; 8 bases align to TRBD2. This CDR3 has 14 amino acids. Germline CDR1 and CDR2: MNHNY and SVGAGI (reference sequence). Trimming took 0 bases from V and 7 from J; bases not matched to a gene: 2. CDR3 in DNA: TGTGCCAGCAGTTACTCCGGGAGGGGGAATGAGCAGTTCTTC. Translation: CASSYSGRGNEQFF.

The chain recombines TRBV5-4 with TRBJ2-1; TRBD2 matches 8 bases. The junction had 10 bases not matched to a gene; V was cut back by 4 bases and J by 1 base. Germline values: CDR1 SGHNT, CDR2 YYREEE (reference sequence). The CDR3 contains 17 residues. CDR3 DNA: TGTGCCAGCAGCCCCGATAGCGGGGTCGCTTCCTACAATGAGCAGTTCTTC. Translated: CASSPDSGVASYNEQFF.

The chain couples TRBV5-1 to TRBJ1-1, with no clear D. This CDR3 comprises 13 residues. Trimming took off 5 bases at V and 2 bases at J, with 10 bases between the two ends. Germline V gene lookup returns CDR1 SGHRS and CDR2 YFSETQ. CDR3 bases: TGCGCCAGCAGAACGGAGCACAACACTGAAGCTTTCTTT. Translated, it gives CASRTEHNTEAFF.

The rearrangement uses TRBV4-2 and TRBJ2-1; tentatively, D is TRBD1 (6 bases). Germline V gene lookup returns CDR1 LGHNA and CDR2 YNFKEQ. V lost 4 bases and J 8 bases, leaving 15 bases between the germline ends. This CDR3 is built from 14 residues. The CDR3 here is CASSPQGREDEQFF. The CDR3, as DNA: TGTGCCAGCAGCCCCCAGGGGCGCGAGGATGAGCAGTTCTTC.

This clone was counted once. CDR3 sequence: CASSLALPLRTQYF. CDR3 coding DNA: TGTGCCAGCAGCTTAGCTTTACCTCTGAGGACCCAGTACTTC. The chain couples TRBV7-9 to TRBJ2-5; D is unclear. The CDR3 runs to 14 residues. Trimming cost V 0 bases and J 7 bases, with 12 bases left between them. CDR1 is SEHNR, CDR2 FQNEAQ, per germline (reference sequence).

The chain recombines TRBV14 with TRBJ2-1; D possibly corresponds to TRBD2 (7 bases). CDR1 and CDR2 from the germline V gene are SGHDN and FVKESK. With 3 bases removed from V and 10 bases from J, the gap between germline ends came to 19 bases. There are 15 residues in the CDR3. The CDR3 loop is CASSQIRGRGSEQFF. The CDR3 DNA reads as TGTGCCAGCAGCCAGATTCGAGGGAGGGGGTCGGAGCAGTTCTTC.

The chain is built from TRBV28 and TRBJ1-5; D may be TRBD1 (6 bases). Trimming took 3 bases from V and 7 from J, leaving 10 bases between them. Per germline, CDR1 MDHEN and CDR2 SYDVKM. CDR3 length: 13 residues. The CDR3 here is CASSLRGWQPQHF. DNA for the CDR3: TGTGCCAGCAGTTTGAGGGGGTGGCAGCCCCAGCATTTT.

This clone was found once. The CDR3 coding sequence is TGCAGCGTTGCTGGGGCCATCTCCTACGAGCAGTACTTC. Translation gives CSVAGAISYEQYF. The chain carries TRBV29-1 and TRBJ2-7, with D perhaps TRBD1 (5 bases). V gave up 4 bases and J gave up 0 bases, with 10 bases separating them. Germline V CDR1 and CDR2: SQVTM, ANQGSEA. This CDR3 is built from 13 residues.

This rearrangement joins TRBV28 to TRBJ2-7; 11 bases fit TRBD2. This CDR3 has 15 amino acids. Germline V gives CDR1 MDHEN, CDR2 SYDVKM. V was pared by 5 bases and J by 3 bases, with 6 bases of the junction left unmatched. CDR3 bases: TGTGCCAGCAGTATGATGGGACTAGCGGTCTACGAGCAGTACTTC. Translation: CASSMMGLAVYEQYF.

V and J are TRBV27 and TRBJ2-1; D remains unclear. Trimming stripped 2 bases from V and 4 bases from J, with 6 bases between. Germline-derived CDR1 and CDR2 are MNHEY and SMNVEV (reference sequence). The CDR3 length is 13 residues. The CDR3 DNA follows: TGTGCCAGCAGTTTACTCCCGTACAATGAGCAGTTCTTC. Translation: CASSLLPYNEQFF.

DNA of the CDR3: TGCGCCAGCAGCTTGGGCACTTCCGAGCAGTACTTC. Protein: CASSLGTSEQYF. The chain carries TRBV5-1 and TRBJ2-7, with D uncertain. The CDR3 loop spans 12 amino acids. The germline gives CDR1 SGHRS, CDR2 YFSETQ. The V end was cut by 0 bases, the J end by 6 bases, with 7 bases between.

The chain couples TRBV19 to TRBJ2-1; D is ambiguous. The germline V gene encodes CDR1 LNHDA and CDR2 SQIVND (reference sequence). The CDR3 runs 16 residues. The germline V and J ends were trimmed by 3 bases and 1 base, with 13 bases remaining between them. The CDR3 loop is CASSINPGMSYNEQFF. As DNA, the CDR3 is TGTGCCAGTAGTATCAATCCGGGTATGTCCTACAATGAGCAGTTCTTC.

The V gene is TRBV28, the J gene TRBJ1-4; 7 nucleotides agree with TRBD1. Per germline, CDR1 MDHEN and CDR2 SYDVKM. V lost 6 bases, J lost 8 bases, and 12 bases stayed unmatched. This CDR3 is 15 amino acids long. As DNA, the CDR3 is TGTGCCAGCAGCAGACCACGACAGGGAGGCGAAAAACTGTTTTTT. This gives the protein CASSRPRQGGEKLFF.

The chain is built from TRBV5-1 and TRBJ2-7; perhaps TRBD1 as D (6 bases). Germline assignment: CDR1 SGHRS and CDR2 YFSETQ. The V gene lost 3 bases and the J gene lost 3 bases, with 10 bases spanning the gap. CDR3 length: 13 residues. CDR3 amino acids: CASSSTTGYEQYF. CDR3 nucleotide sequence: TGCGCCAGCAGCTCGACGACAGGCTACGAGCAGTACTTC.